The rows below give T cell receptor beta chains drawn from one sample of a study of cytomegalovirus exposure and HLA in healthy donors. Only in-frame clones appear in the TCRdb table, and some are missing; sequencing was by immunoSEQ multiplex PCR. Listed are about 200,000 clones; more than 0.95% falls within the top ten. The sample consisted of PBMCs. The receptor set was obtained from a girl aged 2 to 9 in good health and CMV-seropositive. The CDR3 runs from the conserved cysteine through the conserved F or W. The D gene is left open where the match is weak.

J,D,V,DNA,CDR3
TRBJ2-7,-,TRBV2,TGTGCCAGCAGGGAAGAGACAGGATCTTCTCCCGAGCAGTACTTC,CASREETGSSPEQYF
TRBJ2-3,TRBD2,TRBV19,TGTGCCAGCTCAACCGGCACCGGGAGGCAATCCCACTCTAGCACAGATACGCAGTATTTT,CASSTGTGRQSHSSTDTQYF
TRBJ1-4,TRBD1,TRBV5-8,TGTGCCAGCAGCTTGCCCGGGACAGGGGGCGGAAAACTGTTTTTT,CASSLPGTGGGKLFF
TRBJ2-7,TRBD1,TRBV5-6,TGTGCCAGCAGCTTACGACAGGGGCCAATATACGAGCAGTACTTC,CASSLRQGPIYEQYF
TRBJ1-4,-,TRBV18,TGTGCCAGCTCACCACTAGTTATTGGGGCGACGAATGAAAAACTGTTTTTT,CASSPLVIGATNEKLFF
TRBJ2-1,TRBD2,TRBV6-5,TGTGCCAGCAGGAAACTAGCGGGAGTCTACAATGAGCAGTTCTTC,CASRKLAGVYNEQFF
TRBJ2-7,TRBD1,TRBV28,TGTGCCAGCAGTTTCCGGGACAGGGGGTACGAGCAGTACTTC,CASSFRDRGYEQYF
TRBJ2-7,TRBD2,TRBV29-1,TGCAGCGTTGTGCGGGAGGTAGGAGAGGAGCAGTACTTC,CSVVREVGEEQYF
TRBJ1-2,-,TRBV18,TGTGCCAGCCACCCCGGGACAAGTTACTATGGCTACACCTTC,CASHPGTSYYGYTF
TRBJ2-7,TRBD2,TRBV5-1,TGCGCCAGCAGCCCGGGACTAGCGGGAAACTACGAGCAGTACTTC,CASSPGLAGNYEQYF